Following are 5 T cell receptor beta chains from one sample sequenced in a study of control samples from healthy donors and cancer patients. The assay was immunoSEQ multiplex PCR, and TCRdb's table has in-frame clones only and misses some. Of roughly 80,000 clones listed, 85% to 95% are singletons. What was sequenced was blood. These receptors were obtained from a woman aged 55-69 years in good health.

The count of this clone is one. This sequence joins TRBV7-2 and TRBJ2-1; 8 nucleotides match TRBD2. V shed 5 bases and J 4 bases; nucleotides not matched to a gene: 10. Germline CDR1 and CDR2: SGHTA and FQGNSA. The CDR3 length is 16 residues. The CDR3: CASSRGTRSSYNEQFF. CDR3 coding DNA: TGTGCCAGCAGCCGGGGGACTAGGTCATCGTACAATGAGCAGTTCTTC.

The chain is built from TRBV6-1 and TRBJ1-3, with TRBD1 identical over 8 bases. This CDR3 region has 16 residues. V lost 4 bases, J lost 3 bases, and 8 bases stayed unmatched. Germline V gives CDR1 MNHNS, CDR2 SASEGT. The CDR3 spells CASSVQTGALGNTIYF. CDR3 sequence (DNA): TGTGCCAGCAGTGTCCAGACAGGGGCGCTTGGAAACACCATATATTTT.

The CDR3 region is CASSLYQGSYNEQFF. The CDR3 DNA sequence: TGTGCCAGCAGCTTGTATCAGGGGTCCTACAATGAGCAGTTCTTC. This sequence joins TRBV7-3 and TRBJ2-1; D may be TRBD1 (6 bases). The germline V and J ends were trimmed by 3 bases and 1 base, with 10 bases remaining between them. Germline V CDR1 and CDR2: SGHTA, FQGTGA. This CDR3 has 15 residues.

The chain recombines TRBV5-8 with TRBJ1-5; D is uncertain. The V and J ends lost 3 bases and 5 bases respectively, with 6 bases between them. CDR1 is SGHTS and CDR2 is YDEGEE in the germline V gene. CDR3 length equals 12 residues. The CDR3: CASSWGDQPQHF. The DNA for the CDR3 is TGTGCCAGCAGCTGGGGAGATCAGCCCCAGCATTTT.

The V gene is TRBV6-5, the J gene TRBJ2-7; 8 positions match TRBD2. Germline loops: CDR1 MNHEY, CDR2 SVGAGI. This CDR3 contains 14 residues. J gave up 4 bases and V 5 bases, and 7 bases lay outside the gene matches. This CDR3 is CASSKNLAGYEQYF. Written as DNA, the CDR3 is TGTGCCAGCAGTAAGAACTTAGCGGGATACGAGCAGTACTTC.